The next 24 T cell receptor beta chains were all read from a single sample in a study of cytomegalovirus exposure and HLA in healthy donors. The PCR employed 60 Vbeta primers together with 13 Jbeta primers. Sequencing was performed with immunoSEQ multiplex PCR; in TCRdb, only in-frame clones are kept and a portion is missing. The table includes some 110,000 clones, more than 65% detected once. Input material: PBMCs. The source of these receptors is a woman aged 45-65 years in good health and CMV-seropositive.

The chain has TRBV5-6 and TRBJ2-1; a weak D match, TRBD2 (5 bases). The V end was cut by 3 bases, the J end by 5 bases, with 12 bases between. From germline, CDR1 is SGHDT and CDR2 YYEEEE. The CDR3 consists of 14 residues. The CDR3 DNA reads TGTGCCAGCAGCTATACCGGGGTGAACAATGAGCAGTTCTTC. This encodes CASSYTGVNNEQFF. The whole variable domain, filled in from reference TRBV5-6 and TRBJ2-1, reads DAGVTQSPTHLIKTRGQQVTLRCSPKSGHDTVSWYQQALGQGPQFIFQYYEEEERQRGNFPDRFSGHQFPNYSSELNVNALLLGDSALYLCASSYTGVNNEQFFGPGTRLTVL.

The chain combines TRBV28 with TRBJ1-1; D gene unclear. The germline gives CDR1 MDHEN, CDR2 SYDVKM. CDR3 length equals 14 residues. Trimming stripped 3 bases from V and 6 bases from J, with 14 bases between. The CDR3 coding sequence is TGTGCCAGCAGTTTGGAGGGTTGGAGCGCTGAAGCTTTCTTT. Its translation is CASSLEGWSAEAFF.

CDR3 DNA: TGTGCCAGCTCACGCCTCGGGGGGAGCTCCTACGAGCAGTACTTC. It encodes CASSRLGGSSYEQYF. The chain uses TRBV18 and TRBJ2-7; 7 bases are shared with TRBD2. There are 15 residues in the CDR3. In germline, CDR1 is KGHSH, CDR2 LQKENI. The J segment lost 0 bases and the V segment lost 4 bases, leaving 6 bases of the junction unmatched.

The chain joins TRBV6-1 to TRBJ2-1; 7 positions match TRBD1. The CDR3 loop spans 18 amino acids. The V gene end was trimmed by 3 bases and the J gene end by 4 bases; junction bases not matched to a gene: 15. Germline V gene data show CDR1 as MNHNS and CDR2 as SASEGT. The CDR3 spells CASSEDSGLGTAYNEQFF. CDR3 DNA: TGTGCCAGCAGTGAGGACTCCGGGTTGGGGACAGCTTACAATGAGCAGTTCTTC.

This rearrangement joins TRBV18 to TRBJ2-3, with 8 nucleotides matching TRBD1. The V gene end was trimmed by 6 bases and the J gene end by 4 bases; junction bases not matched to a gene: 6. The germline gives CDR1 KGHSH, CDR2 LQKENI. CDR3 length: 14 residues. This chain's CDR3 is CASSSQGGPDTQYF. In nucleotides, the CDR3 is TGTGCCAGCTCTTCACAGGGGGGCCCAGATACGCAGTATTTT.

V and J are TRBV11-2 and TRBJ1-1; tentatively, D is TRBD1 (5 bases). Between the trimmed V and J ends, which lost 5 bases and 9 bases, there was a span of 16 bases. This CDR3 contains 13 residues. CDR1 and CDR2 from the germline V gene are SGHAT and FQNNGV. DNA of the CDR3: TGTGCCAGCAGCCCCGACGTGGAGGGGAAAGCTTTCTTT. Its translation is CASSPDVEGKAFF.

V gene TRBV5-8 combines with J gene TRBJ2-5; 7 bases match TRBD1. The CDR3 loop spans 13 amino acids. Unmatched junction bases numbered 4, after V lost 4 bases and J lost 4 bases. CDR1 is SGHTS, CDR2 YDEGEE, per germline. Written as DNA, the CDR3 is TGTGCCAGCAGCGCGACAGGGCGAGAGACCCAGTACTTC. Amino acid sequence: CASSATGRETQYF.

This clone occurred once. V gene TRBV27 combines with J gene TRBJ2-1; 7 positions match TRBD2. V trimming: 4 bases; J trimming: 5 bases; junction bases outside the gene matches: 8. Germline CDR1 reads MNHEY; CDR2 reads SMNVEV (reference sequence). This CDR3 is 15 amino acids long. CDR3 loop: CASSSSGLPNNEQFF. For the CDR3, the DNA is TGTGCCAGCAGTTCGTCGGGACTACCCAACAATGAGCAGTTCTTC.

V and J are TRBV7-3 and TRBJ2-5; TRBD2 matches 10 bases. The CDR3 length is 16 residues. The ends lost 6 bases at V and 5 bases at J; junction bases unmatched: 12. The V gene's germline CDR1 is SGHTA and CDR2 FQGTGA. Here the CDR3 reads CASSSKSSGGWETQYF. Written as DNA, the CDR3 is TGTGCCAGCAGTTCCAAATCTAGCGGGGGTTGGGAGACCCAGTACTTC.

The gene calls are TRBV7-3 and TRBJ1-5; no clear D gene. This CDR3 comprises 13 residues. Per germline, CDR1 SGHTA and CDR2 FQGTGA. Trimming removed 6 bases at V and 7 bases at J, with 13 bases between. The CDR3 protein is CASRKEVGQPQHF. In DNA form, the CDR3 reads TGTGCCAGCAGGAAGGAGGTTGGACAGCCCCAGCATTTT.

V and J are TRBV19 and TRBJ2-7; TRBD1 matches at 7 bases. Germline loops: CDR1 LNHDA, CDR2 SQIVND (reference sequence). With V trimmed by 5 bases and J by 3 bases, 4 bases remained unmatched. CDR3 length equals 13 residues. CDR3 bases: TGTGCCAGTAGTGGGGGACAGAACTACGAGCAGTACTTC. As protein: CASSGGQNYEQYF.

This clone has more than one count but fewer than ten. The CDR3 DNA follows: TGTGCCAGTAGTACCCGGACAGTAGGGGGCTACACCTTC. Protein product: CASSTRTVGGYTF. This rearrangement joins TRBV19 to TRBJ1-2; D may be TRBD1 (6 bases). V was trimmed by 4 bases and J by 8 bases, leaving 14 bases between them. Germline V gene data show CDR1 as LNHDA and CDR2 as SQIVND (reference sequence). The CDR3 has 13 residues.

The rearrangement joins TRBV7-9 to TRBJ1-4; D is perhaps TRBD1 (6 bases). Germline CDR1 and CDR2: SEHNR and FQNEAQ (reference sequence). Trimming shortened V by 1 base and J by 5 bases, and 11 bases separated the two germline ends. This CDR3 comprises 15 residues. The DNA of the CDR3 is TGTGCCAGCAGCTTAGAGGGGGAGAGGAATGAAAAACTGTTTTTT. This encodes CASSLEGERNEKLFF.

The chain carries TRBV6-6 and TRBJ2-3, with D tentatively TRBD1 (6 bases). The CDR3 totals 12 residues. Trimming took off 4 bases at V and 8 bases at J, with 10 bases between the two ends. Germline CDR1 and CDR2: MNHNY and SVGAGI (reference sequence). CDR3 loop: CASSSDRATQYF. For the CDR3, the DNA is TGTGCCAGCAGTTCGGACAGAGCTACGCAGTATTTT.

The CDR3 DNA reads TGTGCCAGCAGCCTCCCGCGGGTGAGAAGCAATGAGCAGTTCTTC. This codes for CASSLPRVRSNEQFF. The rearrangement links TRBV7-9 to TRBJ2-1; maybe TRBD2 (5 bases). V was shortened by 5 bases and J by 6 bases, with 17 bases between the two germline ends. Looked up from germline, CDR1 is SEHNR and CDR2 is FQNEAQ (reference sequence). This CDR3 contains 15 residues.

This clone appeared once. This chain joins TRBV2 and TRBJ2-7, with 7 bases fitting TRBD1. J lost 1 base, V lost 5 bases, and 8 bases had no gene match. The germline V gene encodes CDR1 SNHLY and CDR2 FYNNEI. CDR3 length: 15 residues. The CDR3 DNA is TGTGCCAGCAGTCGGGTGGACAGGCGATCCTACGAGCAGTACTTC. It codes for CASSRVDRRSYEQYF. The complete variable domain, with remaining parts taken from reference TRBV2 and TRBJ2-7, reads EPEVTQTPSHQVTQMGQEVILRCVPISNHLYFYWYRQILGQKVEFLVSFYNNEISEKSEIFDDQFSVERPDGSNFTLKIRSTKLEDSAMYFCASSRVDRRSYEQYFGPGTRLTVT.

The chain recombines TRBV19 with TRBJ1-1, with a weak D call TRBD1 (5 bases). CDR1 and CDR2 (germline): LNHDA, SQIVND (reference sequence). The CDR3 sequence is 15 residues long. V lost 7 bases to trimming and J lost 5 bases, with 20 bases between them. The CDR3 is CASTVNAGGKTEAFF. The CDR3 bases are TGTGCCAGTACCGTTAATGCCGGGGGAAAGACTGAAGCTTTCTTT.

This chain links TRBV28 with TRBJ2-5; 7 nucleotides agree with TRBD2. Losses at the gene ends were 3 bases for V and 2 bases for J; bases not matched to a gene: 15. In germline, CDR1 is MDHEN, CDR2 SYDVKM. The length of the CDR3 is 18 residues. The CDR3 coding sequence is TGTGCCAGCAGTTTTTATTACTCCTTAGCGGGCACTCAAGAGACCCAGTACTTC. This translates into CASSFYYSLAGTQETQYF.

V and J are TRBV5-4 and TRBJ2-3; 10 nucleotides align to TRBD2. Germline V lookup: CDR1 SGHNT, CDR2 YYREEE (reference sequence). Unmatched junction bases numbered 1, after V lost 1 base and J lost 5 bases. The CDR3 totals 14 residues. The CDR3 coding sequence is TGTGCCAGCAGCTTGAGCGGGGGGGGAGATACGCAGTATTTT. As protein: CASSLSGGGDTQYF.

The chain is built from TRBV6-5 and TRBJ2-3, with D maybe TRBD1 (6 bases). Trimming stripped 6 bases from V and 6 bases from J, with 13 bases between. The germline CDR1 and CDR2 sequences are MNHEY and SVGAGI. There are 13 residues in the CDR3. Here the CDR3 reads CASRSGVGDTQYF. CDR3 DNA: TGTGCCAGCAGGTCAGGGGTGGGGGATACGCAGTATTTT.

The chain recombines TRBV5-4 with TRBJ2-3; 12 bases fit TRBD2. Germline loops: CDR1 SGHNT, CDR2 YYREEE (reference sequence). V trimming: 4 bases; J trimming: 2 bases; junction bases outside the gene matches: 5. The CDR3 consists of 16 residues. CDR3 DNA sequence: TGTGCCAGCAGCGTAGGACTAGCGGGGTCCACAGATACGCAGTATTTT. Translated, it gives CASSVGLAGSTDTQYF.

This chain uses TRBV14 with TRBJ2-5, with TRBD2 matching 13 bases. With the DNA end fitting TRBJ2-7 better, the J assignment may be wrong. Per the germline V gene, CDR1 is SGHDN and CDR2 is FVKESK. The CDR3 length is 16 residues. The CDR3 protein is CASSQGTSGGSYEQYF. CDR3 DNA: TGTGCCAGCAGCCAAGGGACTAGCGGGGGCTCCTACGAGCAGTACTTC.

As DNA, the CDR3 is TGTGCCAGCAGCTTAAAGGGGCCCGACAGGGGGTATTATGAGCAGTTCTTC. It codes for CASSLKGPDRGYYEQFF. This chain connects TRBV7-3 to TRBJ2-1; 9 bases align to TRBD1. The J segment lost 8 bases and the V segment lost 1 base, leaving 12 bases of the junction unmatched. CDR1 is SGHTA, CDR2 FQGTGA, per germline. The CDR3 sequence is 17 residues long.

This sequence joins TRBV6-5 and TRBJ1-6, with a possible D match to TRBD1 (6 bases). Trimming stripped 0 bases from V and 10 bases from J, with 16 bases between. The CDR3 contains 16 residues. Per germline, CDR1 MNHEY and CDR2 SVGAGI. The CDR3 region is CASSYSSRGGRSPLHF. CDR3 nucleotides: TGTGCCAGCAGTTACTCAAGCCGGGGGGGGCGATCACCCCTCCACTTT.